Each of the 24 T cell receptor beta chains below was sequenced from the same sample in a study of CD8 T cells in ankylosing spondylitis (dated by TCRdb to 2016 to 2017). Overall results and qualifications from the work: Blood from ankylosing spondylitis patients appeared to be characterized by a TCR beta motif composed of roughly eight highly homologous amino acid variants.

The library came from 5' RACE. These reads were obtained on an Illumina HiSeq 2500. Using fastp trimming at Q25 and MiXCR clonotype assembly, TCRdb reanalyzed the public sequencing data and kept in-frame beta chains. Under each unique CDR3 protein, matching rows form one entry showing the most common genes and DNA. This sample has around 770,000 distinct CDR3 sequences in its table, and 10% to 15% of those were observed once. The top ten constitute roughly 0.51% of the sample. These receptors have no identified antigens. Sequencing was performed on blood, either unsorted or a sorted T cell fraction (not recorded which). Source of these receptors: a male donor with ankylosing spondylitis.

This clonotype was found many times. The genes are TRBV15 and TRBJ1-5, with TRBD1 matching over 7 bases. There are 16 residues in the CDR3. Trimming removed 0 bases from V and 4 bases from J; junction bases left unmatched: 6. Germline-derived CDR1 and CDR2 are LNHNV and YYDKDF (reference sequence). Here the CDR3 DNA reads TGTGCCACCAGCAGAGATATCGTGACAGGGAATCAGCCCCAGCATTTT. Its translation is CATSRDIVTGNQPQHF. Based on the CDR3 plus reference TRBV15 and TRBJ1-5, the full variable domain is DAMVIQNPRYQVTQFGKPVTLSCSQTLNHNVMYWYQQKSSQAPKLLFHYYDKDFNNEADTPDNFQSRRPNTSFCFLDIRSPGLGDTAMYLCATSRDIVTGNQPQHFGDGTRLSIL.

This clonotype showed up just a few times. The V gene is TRBV27, the J gene TRBJ2-7, with TRBD2 matching 9 bases. CDR3 length: 13 residues. Trimming took 8 bases from V and 2 from J; bases not matched to a gene: 4. CDR1 and CDR2 (germline): MNHEY, SMNVEV (reference sequence). The CDR3: CASRLADAYEQYF. CDR3 nucleotide sequence: TGTGCCAGCCGACTAGCGGATGCCTACGAGCAGTACTTC.

This clonotype has just a few counts. The genes are TRBV15 and TRBJ2-7; D possibly corresponds to TRBD1 (6 bases). Trimming left V 1 base short and J 2 bases short, with 9 bases between. The CDR3 contains 14 residues. The germline gives CDR1 LNHNV, CDR2 YYDKDF (reference sequence). CDR3 in DNA: TGTGCCACCAGCAGAGGTCGGACAGCCTACGAGCAGTACTTC. Translated, it gives CATSRGRTAYEQYF.

The chain links TRBV7-2 to TRBJ1-5; D might be TRBD1 (6 bases). The CDR3 has 14 amino acids. Germline assignment: CDR1 SGHTA and CDR2 FQGNSA. Trimming pared 5 bases from V and 3 bases from J, leaving 11 bases between. The CDR3 DNA follows: TGTGCCAGCAGCCGCCACAGGGTCAATCAGCCCCAGCATTTT. This gives the protein CASSRHRVNQPQHF.

V and J are TRBV25-1 and TRBJ1-2; no clear D gene. Trimming stripped 4 bases from V and 7 bases from J, with 10 bases between. Per the germline V gene, CDR1 is MGHDK and CDR2 is SYGVNS. CDR3 length: 12 amino acids. CDR3 loop: CASSVTGSGYTF. The CDR3 nucleotides read TGTGCCAGCAGTGTAACGGGAAGTGGCTACACCTTC.

This clonotype showed up just a few times. The J gene is TRBJ2-2, the V gene TRBV24-1; D is unclear. Germline V CDR1 and CDR2: KGHDR, SFDVKD. The ends were cut back, 3 bases at V and 4 bases at J, with 11 bases in the middle. The CDR3 is 15 residues long. The CDR3 coding sequence is TGTGCCACCAGTGATCCCGAGACTGGCACCGGGGAGCTGTTTTTT. Amino acid sequence: CATSDPETGTGELFF.

This clonotype turned up a few times. The chain carries TRBV5-1 and TRBJ2-2, with D perhaps matching TRBD1 (5 bases). The CDR3 runs 15 residues. Germline loops: CDR1 SGHRS, CDR2 YFSETQ. Trimming removed 7 bases at V and 2 bases at J, with 15 bases between. The CDR3 DNA reads as TGCGCCAGCGGCCCCTGGACACTTAACACCGGGGAGCTGTTTTTT. Translating gives CASGPWTLNTGELFF.

This chain connects TRBV6-5 to TRBJ1-6; maybe TRBD1 (5 bases). The CDR3 totals 15 residues. CDR1 MNHEY and CDR2 SVGAGI come from the germline V gene. The V and J ends lost 0 bases and 8 bases respectively, with 11 bases between them. The DNA of the CDR3 is TGTGCCAGCAGTTACTCGGGGGGTAGGGATTCACCCCTCCACTTT. Translated: CASSYSGGRDSPLHF.

This clonotype was counted between two and nine times. This chain uses TRBV20-1 with TRBJ1-5; TRBD1 matches 7 bases. The CDR3 is 14 residues long. V lost 3 bases to trimming and J lost 3 bases; unmatched junction nucleotides: 5. Germline values: CDR1 DFQATT, CDR2 SNEGSKA (reference sequence). The CDR3 DNA sequence: TGCAGTGCTAGGGGGACAGCGATCAATCAGCCCCAGCATTTT. Translation: CSARGTAINQPQHF.

This clonotype was found many times. Here the CDR3 DNA reads TGCAGTGCTAGTAGGGGAGTGGCCCGAGGGGGTGAGCAGTTCTTC. It codes for CSASRGVARGGEQFF. V gene TRBV20-1 combines with J gene TRBJ2-1, with D possibly being TRBD1 (6 bases). CDR3 size: 15 residues. Germline lookup yields CDR1 DFQATT and CDR2 SNEGSKA (reference sequence). Trimming took off 3 bases at V and 9 bases at J, with 21 bases between the two ends.

CDR3 protein: CASSLGGLNEQFF. The DNA for the CDR3 is TGTGCCAGCAGCTTAGGGGGGCTCAATGAGCAGTTCTTC. This chain links TRBV7-3 with TRBJ2-1; TRBD1 or TRBD2 may be the D gene (6 bases each). The germline V and J ends were trimmed by 2 bases and 6 bases, with 8 bases remaining between them. This CDR3 spans 13 amino acids. From germline, CDR1 is SGHTA and CDR2 FQGTGA.

V usage is TRBV27 and J usage is TRBJ2-1; the match to TRBD1 covers 9 bases. This CDR3 comprises 15 residues. Germline V lookup: CDR1 MNHEY, CDR2 SMNVEV (reference sequence). Germline trimming cut 8 bases from V and 6 bases from J; bases unmatched to any gene: 11. For the CDR3, the DNA is TGTGCCAGCGGGGGGGCCGGGACAGGGATCAATGAGCAGTTCTTC. Translating gives CASGGAGTGINEQFF.

This clonotype was recorded a few times. The rearrangement uses TRBV20-1 and TRBJ1-1; TRBD1 matches at 8 bases. The CDR3 has 13 amino acids. The germline V gene encodes CDR1 DFQATT and CDR2 SNEGSKA (reference sequence). Losses at the gene ends were 4 bases for V and 4 bases for J; bases not matched to a gene: 5. In nucleotides, the CDR3 is TGCAGTGCTATGGACAGGGCCAGCACTGAAGCTTTCTTT. This encodes CSAMDRASTEAFF.

V usage is TRBV5-1 and J usage is TRBJ2-7, with 9 bases lining up with TRBD1. CDR1 is SGHRS, CDR2 YFSETQ, per germline. The ends lost 3 bases at V and 5 bases at J; junction bases unmatched: 9. The CDR3 contains 15 residues. For the CDR3, the DNA is TGCGCCAGCAGCTCTGCCCTGGGACAGGGCCACGAGCAGTACTTC. Its protein is CASSSALGQGHEQYF.

This clonotype was detected only once. This chain uses TRBV20-1 with TRBJ2-1; D might be TRBD1 (5 bases). Germline values: CDR1 DFQATT, CDR2 SNEGSKA (reference sequence). Trimming took off 8 bases at V and 6 bases at J, with 17 bases between the two ends. The length of the CDR3 is 13 residues. CDR3 sequence: CSPKGARSNEQFF. The CDR3 DNA is TGCAGTCCCAAAGGGGCTAGATCCAATGAGCAGTTCTTC.

J is TRBJ1-5 and V is TRBV6-2 or TRBV6-3, with a tentative D call TRBD1 (5 bases). Germline V gene data show CDR1 as MNHEY and CDR2 as SVGEGT. V was cut by 7 bases and J by 2 bases, with 15 bases left in between. The CDR3 sequence is 15 residues long. CDR3 amino acids: CASNHGGEGNQPQHF. For the CDR3, the DNA is TGTGCCAGCAACCATGGGGGAGAGGGCAATCAGCCCCAGCATTTT.

This chain connects TRBV28 to TRBJ1-1; D unresolved. The germline V gene has CDR1 MDHEN and CDR2 SYDVKM. The CDR3 has 13 residues. Trimming removed 9 bases from V and 4 bases from J, with 15 bases in between. CDR3 DNA sequence: TGTGCCAGTGATACAGCGGCGGGCACTGAAGCTTTCTTT. This translates into CASDTAAGTEAFF. The complete variable domain, with remaining parts taken from reference TRBV28 and TRBJ1-1, reads DVKVTQSSRYLVKRTGEKVFLECVQDMDHENMFWYRQDPGLGLRLIYFSYDVKMKEKGDIPEGYSVSREKKERFSLILESASTNQTSMYLCASDTAAGTEAFFGQGTRLTVV.

V is TRBV20-1 and J is TRBJ1-1, with 8 bases matching TRBD1. With 4 bases clipped from V and 4 bases from J, the junction kept 8 bases outside the gene matches. The V gene's germline CDR1 is DFQATT and CDR2 SNEGSKA (reference sequence). The CDR3 extends over 14 amino acids. The CDR3 protein is CSATPTGGVTEAFF. In DNA form, the CDR3 reads TGCAGTGCTACACCTACAGGGGGGGTCACTGAAGCTTTCTTT.

For this clonotype: This could be a read error, since a much larger clone is one nucleotide away. This CDR3 fails to terminate in the conserved phenylalanine or tryptophan, so it likely reflects a read error. The chain carries TRBV29-1 and TRBJ1-2, with 7 bases lining up with TRBD1. CDR1 SQVTM and CDR2 ANQGSEA come from the germline V gene. This CDR3 is 12 amino acids long. V shed 6 bases, J shed 8 bases, and the junction held 9 bases outside the gene matches. As DNA, the CDR3 is TGCAGCGTCAGGACCAGGGACAGCGGCTACACCTCC. Amino acid sequence: CSVRTRDSGYTS.

The chain uses TRBV7-2 and TRBJ1-1, with no clear D. This CDR3 is 13 amino acids long. The germline gives CDR1 SGHTA, CDR2 FQGNSA. The V end was cut by 1 base, the J end by 8 bases, with 11 bases between. This chain's CDR3 is CASSLVRSFEAFF. CDR3 nucleotide sequence: TGTGCCAGCAGCTTAGTGCGGTCCTTCGAAGCTTTCTTT.

The rearrangement uses TRBV24-1 and TRBJ2-7; 7 nucleotides agree with TRBD1. The length of the CDR3 is 16 residues. The J segment lost 2 bases and the V segment lost 5 bases, leaving 11 bases of the junction unmatched. Per germline, CDR1 KGHDR and CDR2 SFDVKD. CDR3 bases: TGTGCCACCAGTGCCTCGTCCGGGACAGCCACCTACGAGCAGTACTTC. This codes for CATSASSGTATYEQYF.

A few counts support this clonotype. At one end the junction does not follow the germline gene, possibly because of a read error. The chain has TRBV20-1 and TRBJ1-1, with a tentative D call TRBD1 (5 bases). From germline, CDR1 is DFQATT and CDR2 SNEGSKA (reference sequence). The CDR3 is 11 amino acids. Here the CDR3 reads CSPRGNTEAFF. Written as DNA, the CDR3 is TGCAGTCCTAGGGGGAACACTGAAGCTTTCTTT.

This clonotype was detected ten times or more. This sequence joins TRBV25-1 and TRBJ2-1, with 8 nucleotides matching TRBD2. The CDR3 spans 17 residues. The germline V gene has CDR1 MGHDK and CDR2 SYGVNS. V lost 4 bases, J lost 2 bases, and 10 bases stayed unmatched. The CDR3 region is CASSASSGSTPYNEQFF. The CDR3 DNA follows: TGTGCCAGCAGTGCGTCGAGCGGGAGTACCCCCTACAATGAGCAGTTCTTC. Together with reference TRBV25-1 and TRBJ2-1, the CDR3 gives the full variable domain: EADIYQTPRYLVIGTGKKITLECSQTMGHDKMYWYQQDPGMELHLIHYSYGVNSTEKGDLSSESTVSRIRTEHFPLTLESARPSHTSQYLCASSASSGSTPYNEQFFGPGTRLTVL.

The sample holds a few counts of this clonotype. Written as DNA, the CDR3 is TGTGCCAGCAGCTTATTTGGGGCAGGGCCGCTCGGCACTGAAGCTTTCTTT. It translates to CASSLFGAGPLGTEAFF. The chain carries TRBV7-9 and TRBJ1-1, with TRBD1 as a possible D gene (5 bases). CDR3 size: 17 residues. Trimming shortened V by 2 bases and J by 4 bases, and 20 bases separated the two germline ends. Germline lookup yields CDR1 SEHNR and CDR2 FQNEAQ (reference sequence). The entire variable domain, with the rest obtained from reference TRBV7-9 and TRBJ1-1, is as follows: DTGVSQNPRHKITKRGQNVTFRCDPISEHNRLYWYRQTLGQGPEFLTYFQNEAQLEKSRLLSDRFSAERPKGSFSTLEIQRTEQGDSAMYLCASSLFGAGPLGTEAFFGQGTRLTVV.